These 27 T cell receptor beta chains were all obtained from the same sample, sequenced in a study of cytomegalovirus exposure and HLA in healthy donors. Only in-frame clones appear in the TCRdb table, and some are missing; sequencing was by immunoSEQ multiplex PCR. The sample has over 100,000 clones, about 91% seen once. The sample comprised PBMCs. These receptors came from a woman younger than 30 in good health and CMV-seronegative.

The rearrangement joins TRBV15 to TRBJ1-4, with TRBD1 identical over 8 bases. In germline, CDR1 is LNHNV, CDR2 YYDKDF (reference sequence). V gave up 0 bases and J gave up 3 bases; unmatched junction bases: 0. CDR3 length: 15 amino acids. As DNA, the CDR3 is TGTGCCACCAGCAGAGAACAGGGGGCTAATGAAAAACTGTTTTTT. Its protein product is CATSREQGANEKLFF.

J is TRBJ1-2 and V is TRBV18; 10 bases are shared with TRBD1. In germline, CDR1 is KGHSH, CDR2 LQKENI. The V and J ends lost 3 bases and 3 bases, in that order; junction bases with no gene match: 1. CDR3 length equals 14 residues. The CDR3 protein is CASSPGTGDYGYTF. Here the CDR3 DNA reads TGTGCCAGCTCACCCGGGACAGGGGACTATGGCTACACCTTC.

The rearrangement links TRBV10-2 to TRBJ2-7; D might be TRBD2 (6 bases). Per the germline V gene, CDR1 is WSHSY and CDR2 is SAAADI. The CDR3 sequence is 14 residues long. Trimming pared 8 bases from V and 4 bases from J, leaving 18 bases between. The CDR3 is CASWEVGKPYEQYF. The CDR3 bases are TGCGCCAGCTGGGAGGTCGGGAAACCGTACGAGCAGTACTTC.

V is TRBV14 and J is TRBJ2-3; no reliable D call. The germline V and J ends were trimmed by 4 bases and 3 bases, with 8 bases remaining between them. In germline, CDR1 is SGHDN, CDR2 FVKESK. The CDR3 loop spans 13 amino acids. The CDR3 spells CASSRWQTDTQYF. For the CDR3, the DNA is TGTGCCAGCAGCCGATGGCAGACAGATACGCAGTATTTT.

V usage is TRBV19 and J usage is TRBJ1-4; D gene ambiguous. Trimming cost V 6 bases and J 3 bases, with 14 bases left between them. Germline V gene data show CDR1 as LNHDA and CDR2 as SQIVND (reference sequence). CDR3 length: 15 amino acids. The CDR3, as DNA: TGTGCCAGTAGCCCGACCTGGAGGGCTAATGAAAAACTGTTTTTT. Amino acids: CASSPTWRANEKLFF.

The V call is TRBV7-7, the J call TRBJ2-5; D unresolved. Germline CDR1 is SSHAT and CDR2 is FNYEAQ (reference sequence). This CDR3 spans 12 amino acids. Trimming left V 2 bases short and J 4 bases short, with 5 bases between. CDR3 amino acids: CASSLSGETQYF. In DNA form, the CDR3 reads TGTGCCAGCAGCTTATCGGGAGAGACCCAGTACTTC.

The rearrangement links TRBV6-5 to TRBJ2-7, with 8 bases identical to TRBD1. From germline, CDR1 is MNHEY and CDR2 SVGAGI. CDR3 length equals 15 residues. V was clipped by 1 base and J by 7 bases; unmatched bases: 9. Here the CDR3 reads CASSYLGQGAREQYF. CDR3 DNA: TGTGCCAGCAGTTACTTGGGGCAGGGGGCGAGAGAGCAGTACTTC.

This chain links TRBV6-6 with TRBJ2-1, with TRBD2 matching over 7 bases. The length of the CDR3 is 14 residues. Germline-derived CDR1 and CDR2 are MNHNY and SVGAGI (reference sequence). The ends lost 8 bases at V and 2 bases at J; junction bases unmatched: 6. The CDR3 nucleotides read TGTGCCAGCGGACCTAGCGGACCCTACAATGAGCAGTTCTTC. It codes for CASGPSGPYNEQFF.

As DNA, the CDR3 is TGTGCCATCCCCCGGGACAGTGAGGGACCTGAAGCTTTCTTT. Its translation: CAIPRDSEGPEAFF. V usage is TRBV7-9 and J usage is TRBJ1-1, with 7 bases identical to TRBD1. Germline CDR1 is SEHNR and CDR2 is FQNEAQ (reference sequence). Trimming took 10 bases from V and 6 from J; bases not matched to a gene: 14. The CDR3 runs to 14 residues.

The chain employs TRBV15 and TRBJ2-1, with D possibly being TRBD2 (7 bases). Germline V lookup: CDR1 LNHNV, CDR2 YYDKDF (reference sequence). The germline V and J ends were trimmed by 6 bases and 5 bases, with 11 bases remaining between them. The CDR3 totals 13 residues. The CDR3 coding sequence is TGTGCCACCAGGGGGGGGGCGAACAATGAGCAGTTCTTC. Protein: CATRGGANNEQFF.

The chain employs TRBV2 and TRBJ2-1, with D possibly TRBD1 on 6 matching bases. This CDR3 has 12 amino acids. From germline, CDR1 is SNHLY and CDR2 FYNNEI. The V end was cut by 5 bases, the J end by 14 bases, with 16 bases between. The CDR3 reads CASSFSTGSEFF. CDR3 DNA sequence: TGTGCCAGCAGTTTCAGTACAGGGTCGGAGTTCTTC. Variable domain in full (rest from reference TRBV2 and TRBJ2-1): EPEVTQTPSHQVTQMGQEVILRCVPISNHLYFYWYRQILGQKVEFLVSFYNNEISEKSEIFDDQFSVERPDGSNFTLKIRSTKLEDSAMYFCASSFSTGSEFFGPGTRLTVL.

This sequence joins TRBV10-3 and TRBJ2-3; 11 bases map to TRBD2. The CDR3 length is 15 residues. Germline values: CDR1 ENHRY, CDR2 SYGVKD. Trimming cost V 4 bases and J 0 bases; bases outside gene matches: 0. DNA for the CDR3: TGTGCCATCAGTGGACTAGCGGGAAGCACAGATACGCAGTATTTT. Amino acids: CAISGLAGSTDTQYF.

This chain joins TRBV5-6 and TRBJ2-6; D call uncertain. V lost 4 bases, J lost 3 bases, and 5 bases lay in between. The CDR3 length is 13 residues. The V gene's germline CDR1 is SGHDT and CDR2 YYEEEE. The CDR3 region is CASSNIGANVLTF. Written as DNA, the CDR3 is TGTGCCAGCAGCAACATTGGGGCCAACGTCCTGACTTTC.

The chain has TRBV7-2 and TRBJ1-1; a possible D gene is TRBD1 (6 bases). Germline V gene data show CDR1 as SGHTA and CDR2 as FQGNSA. V lost 1 base, J lost 1 base, and 13 bases lay in between. The CDR3 is 16 amino acids. The CDR3 region is CASSLVLGQRNTEAFF. In DNA form, the CDR3 reads TGTGCCAGCAGCTTAGTTCTAGGACAGAGGAACACTGAAGCTTTCTTT.

The chain uses TRBV30 and TRBJ2-3, with 7 bases aligning to TRBD2. In germline, CDR1 is GTSNPN, CDR2 SVGIG (reference sequence). J lost 3 bases, V lost 3 bases, and 9 bases had no gene match. The CDR3 has 15 residues. The DNA for the CDR3 is TGTGCCTGGAGGGCGCCACTAGCGCATACAGATACGCAGTATTTT. This sequence encodes CAWRAPLAHTDTQYF.

CDR3: CASSSLPGQNYEQYF. The CDR3 nucleotides read TGTGCCAGCAGCTCACTACCGGGACAGAACTACGAGCAGTACTTC. The V gene is TRBV5-8, the J gene TRBJ2-7; 7 nucleotides match TRBD1. Trimming cost V 3 bases and J 3 bases; bases outside gene matches: 9. This CDR3 is built from 15 residues. Germline V gene lookup returns CDR1 SGHTS and CDR2 YDEGEE.

V and J are TRBV6-1 and TRBJ2-1; a weak D match, TRBD2 (5 bases). Germline assignment: CDR1 MNHNS and CDR2 SASEGT. The V gene lost 6 bases and the J gene lost 1 base, with 10 bases spanning the gap. This CDR3 comprises 14 residues. The CDR3 DNA reads TGTGCCAGCAGACCGTCGGGGTCCTACAATGAGCAGTTCTTC. It encodes CASRPSGSYNEQFF.

The chain combines TRBV10-1 with TRBJ2-2, with D possibly being TRBD2 (6 bases). The CDR3 spans 14 residues. Trimming cost V 9 bases and J 0 bases, with 11 bases left between them. Germline V gene data show CDR1 as WNHNN and CDR2 as SYGVQD (reference sequence). CDR3 amino acids: CASRGKPNTGELFF. In nucleotides, the CDR3 is TGCGCCAGTCGGGGGAAGCCGAACACCGGGGAGCTGTTTTTT.

The rearrangement uses TRBV7-9 and TRBJ2-3, with D perhaps TRBD2 (6 bases). Trimming shortened V by 3 bases and J by 1 base, and 11 bases separated the two germline ends. This CDR3 contains 15 residues. Germline assignment: CDR1 SEHNR and CDR2 FQNEAQ (reference sequence). The CDR3 DNA follows: TGTGCCAGCAGCTTGGGGGGTGGGGGCACAGATACGCAGTATTTT. Translating it yields CASSLGGGGTDTQYF.

The gene calls are TRBV7-9 and TRBJ1-1, with 7 nucleotides matching TRBD1. V shed 8 bases and J 7 bases; nucleotides not matched to a gene: 7. Germline V gives CDR1 SEHNR, CDR2 FQNEAQ (reference sequence). This CDR3 comprises 12 residues. CDR3: CASGGGDSEAFF. The CDR3 DNA reads TGTGCCAGCGGGGGCGGGGACAGTGAAGCTTTCTTT.

V usage is TRBV11-3 and J usage is TRBJ1-6, with D unclear. Trimming took 5 bases from V and 6 from J, leaving 8 bases between them. The germline V gene encodes CDR1 SGHNT and CDR2 YENEEA. The CDR3 contains 13 residues. The CDR3: CASSNSRNSPLHF. As DNA, the CDR3 is TGTGCCAGCAGCAACTCCCGTAATTCACCCCTCCACTTT.

This clone appeared a single time. The V call is TRBV29-1, the J call TRBJ2-5, with 7 nucleotides matching TRBD1. CDR3 length: 11 amino acids. Trimming cost V 6 bases and J 2 bases; bases outside gene matches: 0. In germline, CDR1 is SQVTM, CDR2 ANQGSEA. The CDR3, as DNA: TGCAGCGTGGGACAGCAAGAGACCCAGTACTTC. This encodes CSVGQQETQYF.

The CDR3 DNA is TGCGCCAGCAGCCAAGAGGGCCAAAAGCAGTACTTC. Translated, it gives CASSQEGQKQYF. The rearrangement uses TRBV4-1 and TRBJ2-7; D gene ambiguous. Trimming cost V 0 bases and J 8 bases, with 8 bases left between them. Germline V gene lookup returns CDR1 MGHRA and CDR2 YSYEKL. The CDR3 runs 12 residues.

This clone was observed a few times. V usage is TRBV20-1 and J usage is TRBJ1-2; D is possibly TRBD1 (5 bases). The CDR3 has 11 residues. The V gene lost 3 bases and the J gene lost 8 bases, with 10 bases spanning the gap. Germline loops: CDR1 DFQATT, CDR2 SNEGSKA (reference sequence). The CDR3 DNA reads as TGCAGTGCTAGTCAAGGGGTCGGCTACACCTTC. This gives the protein CSASQGVGYTF.

J is TRBJ2-5 and V is TRBV4-1; TRBD2 matches 8 bases. The CDR3 is made up of 16 amino acids. V shed 4 bases and J 4 bases; nucleotides not matched to a gene: 11. Germline-derived CDR1 and CDR2 are MGHRA and YSYEKL. Written as DNA, the CDR3 is TGCGCCAGCAGCCCTGGGGGACTAGGGATGGCAGAGACCCAGTACTTC. Residues: CASSPGGLGMAETQYF.

This clone was counted only a few times. This chain links TRBV6-1 with TRBJ1-1, with TRBD1 matching 8 bases. Germline CDR1 reads MNHNS; CDR2 reads SASEGT. V lost 7 bases to trimming and J lost 1 base; unmatched junction nucleotides: 8. CDR3 length: 15 residues. The DNA of the CDR3 is TGTGCCAGCAAGACAGGGGCTTCGGGGAACACTGAAGCTTTCTTT. Residues: CASKTGASGNTEAFF.

This chain connects TRBV27 to TRBJ1-1, with D hard to call. Per germline, CDR1 MNHEY and CDR2 SMNVEV (reference sequence). The CDR3 is 13 residues long. V dropped 6 bases and J dropped 0 bases, with 8 bases sitting between them. The CDR3 nucleotides are TGTGCCAGCAGCCCGACACTGAACACTGAAGCTTTCTTT. This encodes CASSPTLNTEAFF.